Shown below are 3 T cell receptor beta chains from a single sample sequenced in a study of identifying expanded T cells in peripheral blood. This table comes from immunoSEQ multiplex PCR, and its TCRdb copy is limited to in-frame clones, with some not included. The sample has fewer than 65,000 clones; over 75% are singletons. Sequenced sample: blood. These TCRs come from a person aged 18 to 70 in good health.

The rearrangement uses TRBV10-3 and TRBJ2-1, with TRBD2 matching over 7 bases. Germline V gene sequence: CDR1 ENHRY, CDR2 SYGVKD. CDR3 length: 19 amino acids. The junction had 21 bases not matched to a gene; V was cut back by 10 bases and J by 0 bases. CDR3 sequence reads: CATRPGLGLADFSYNEQFF. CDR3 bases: TGTGCCACAAGGCCGGGCCTAGGCCTAGCGGACTTCTCCTACAATGAGCAGTTCTTC.

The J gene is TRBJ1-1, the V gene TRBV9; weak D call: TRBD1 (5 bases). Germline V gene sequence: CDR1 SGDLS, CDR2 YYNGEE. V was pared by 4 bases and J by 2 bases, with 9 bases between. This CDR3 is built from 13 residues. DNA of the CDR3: TGTGCCAGCAGCCCGACAGCTAACACTGAAGCTTTCTTT. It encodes CASSPTANTEAFF.

The CDR3, as DNA: TGTGCCAGTAGTATAGCGGGAACCTACAATGAGCAGTTCTTC. It translates to CASSIAGTYNEQFF. The chain links TRBV19 to TRBJ2-1; weak D call: TRBD2 (5 bases). V was clipped by 1 base and J by 2 bases, with 6 bases between them. The CDR3 runs to 14 residues. The germline V gene has CDR1 LNHDA and CDR2 SQIVND (reference sequence).